The 2 T cell receptor beta chains below were found in one sample sequenced in a study of shared clonotypes between healthy human individuals. Only in-frame clones appear in the TCRdb table, and some are missing; sequencing was by immunoSEQ multiplex PCR. This table holds hundreds of thousands of clones, 95% to 97% found once. CD8 cells regarded as naive lacked CD45RO, were positively chosen for CCR7, and omitted terminally differentiated effector memory CD45RA+ cells. The sequenced material came from naive CD8+ T cells sorted from blood. These receptors were taken from a man aged 25 to 45 in good health.

In this sample, this clone turned up once. V usage is TRBV7-9 and J usage is TRBJ1-3; D ambiguous. The CDR3 consists of 15 residues. CDR1 and CDR2 from the germline V gene are SEHNR and FQNEAQ (reference sequence). V shed 3 bases and J shed 4 bases, with 13 bases lying between them. Here the CDR3 reads CASSLEGMGGNTIYF. Written as DNA, the CDR3 is TGTGCCAGCAGCTTGGAAGGGATGGGAGGAAACACCATATATTTT.

The chain links TRBV10-1 to TRBJ1-5, with no clear D. Germline assignment: CDR1 WNHNN and CDR2 SYGVQD (reference sequence). The V end was cut by 2 bases, the J end by 4 bases, with 6 bases between. This CDR3 contains 13 residues. The chain's CDR3 is CASSEGINQPQHF. CDR3 coding DNA: TGCGCCAGCAGTGAGGGCATAAATCAGCCCCAGCATTTT.